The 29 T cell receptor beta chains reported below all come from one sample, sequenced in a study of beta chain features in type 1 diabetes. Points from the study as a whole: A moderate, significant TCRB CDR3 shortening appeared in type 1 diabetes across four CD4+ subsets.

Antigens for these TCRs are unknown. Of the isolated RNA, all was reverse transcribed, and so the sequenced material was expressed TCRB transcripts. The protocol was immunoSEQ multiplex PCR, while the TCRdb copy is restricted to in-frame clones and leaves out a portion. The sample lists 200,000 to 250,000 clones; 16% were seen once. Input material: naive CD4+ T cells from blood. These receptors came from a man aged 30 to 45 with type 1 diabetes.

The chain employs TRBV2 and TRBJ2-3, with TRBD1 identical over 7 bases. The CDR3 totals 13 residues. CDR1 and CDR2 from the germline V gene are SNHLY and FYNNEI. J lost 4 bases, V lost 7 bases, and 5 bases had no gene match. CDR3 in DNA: TGTGCCAGCACACAGGGGTGGTCAGATACGCAGTATTTT. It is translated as CASTQGWSDTQYF.

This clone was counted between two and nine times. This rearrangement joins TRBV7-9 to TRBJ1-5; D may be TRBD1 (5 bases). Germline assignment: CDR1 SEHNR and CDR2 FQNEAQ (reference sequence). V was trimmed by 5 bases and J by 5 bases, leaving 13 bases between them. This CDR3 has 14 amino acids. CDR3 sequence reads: CASSPSGKDQPQHF. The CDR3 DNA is TGTGCCAGCAGCCCCTCAGGGAAGGATCAGCCCCAGCATTTT.

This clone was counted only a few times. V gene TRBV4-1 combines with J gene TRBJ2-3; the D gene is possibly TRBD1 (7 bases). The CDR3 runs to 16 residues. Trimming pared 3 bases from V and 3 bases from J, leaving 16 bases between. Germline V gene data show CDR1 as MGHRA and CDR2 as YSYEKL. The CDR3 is CASSQRAGGRTDTQYF. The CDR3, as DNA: TGCGCCAGCAGCCAGCGGGCAGGGGGGAGAACAGATACGCAGTATTTT.

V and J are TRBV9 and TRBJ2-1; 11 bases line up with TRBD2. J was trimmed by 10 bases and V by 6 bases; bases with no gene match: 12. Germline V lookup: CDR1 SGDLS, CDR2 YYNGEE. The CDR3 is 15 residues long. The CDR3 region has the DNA TGTGCCAGCACCAATTTAGCGGGAGGGCCTGGGGAGCAGTTCTTC. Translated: CASTNLAGGPGEQFF.

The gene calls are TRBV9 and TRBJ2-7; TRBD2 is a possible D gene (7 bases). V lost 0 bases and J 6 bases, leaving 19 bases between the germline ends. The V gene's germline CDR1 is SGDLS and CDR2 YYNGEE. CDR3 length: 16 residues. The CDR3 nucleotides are TGTGCCAGCAGCGTAGCCCATCCGGGCGGGGGCGGCGAGCAGTACTTC. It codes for CASSVAHPGGGGEQYF.

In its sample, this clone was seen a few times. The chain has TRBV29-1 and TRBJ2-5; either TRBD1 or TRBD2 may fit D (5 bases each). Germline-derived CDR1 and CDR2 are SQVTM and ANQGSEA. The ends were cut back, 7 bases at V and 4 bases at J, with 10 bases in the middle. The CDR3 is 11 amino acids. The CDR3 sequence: CSGLRGETQYF. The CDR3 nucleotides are TGCAGCGGGTTGAGGGGAGAGACCCAGTACTTC.

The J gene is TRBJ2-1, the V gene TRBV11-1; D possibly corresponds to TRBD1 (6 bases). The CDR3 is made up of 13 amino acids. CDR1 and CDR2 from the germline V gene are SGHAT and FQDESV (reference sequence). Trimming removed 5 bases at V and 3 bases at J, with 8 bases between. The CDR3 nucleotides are TGTGCCAGCAGCCGGACAGTCTACAATGAGCAGTTCTTC. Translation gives CASSRTVYNEQFF. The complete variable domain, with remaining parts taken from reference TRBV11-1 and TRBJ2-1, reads EAEVAQSPRYKITEKSQAVAFWCDPISGHATLYWYRQILGQGPELLVQFQDESVVDDSQLPKDRFSAERLKGVDSTLKIQPAELGDSAMYLCASSRTVYNEQFFGPGTRLTVL.

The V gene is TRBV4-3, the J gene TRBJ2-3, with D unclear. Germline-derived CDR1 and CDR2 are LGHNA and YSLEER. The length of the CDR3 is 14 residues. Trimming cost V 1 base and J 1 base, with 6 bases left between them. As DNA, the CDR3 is TGCGCCAGCAGCCAAGTACGGGGCACAGATACGCAGTATTTT. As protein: CASSQVRGTDTQYF.

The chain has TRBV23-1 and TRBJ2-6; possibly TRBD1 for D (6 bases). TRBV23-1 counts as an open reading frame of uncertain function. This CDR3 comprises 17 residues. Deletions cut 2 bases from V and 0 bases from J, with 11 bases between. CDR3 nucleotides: TGCGCCAGCAGTCAAAAGGACAGAAACTCTGGGGCCAACGTCCTGACTTTC. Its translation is CASSQKDRNSGANVLTF.

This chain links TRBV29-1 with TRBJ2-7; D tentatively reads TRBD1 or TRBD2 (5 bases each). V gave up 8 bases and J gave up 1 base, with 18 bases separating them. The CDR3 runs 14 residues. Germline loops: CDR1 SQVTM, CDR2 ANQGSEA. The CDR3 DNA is TGCAGCATCCAGGGCCGGGGATTGTCCTACGAGCAGTACTTC. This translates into CSIQGRGLSYEQYF.

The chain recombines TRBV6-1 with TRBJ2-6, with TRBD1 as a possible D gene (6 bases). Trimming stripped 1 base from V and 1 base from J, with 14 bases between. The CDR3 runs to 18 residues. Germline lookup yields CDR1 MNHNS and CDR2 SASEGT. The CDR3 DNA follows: TGTGCCAGCAGTGAAGGAACAGGGTGGAAATCTGGGGCCAACGTCCTGACTTTC. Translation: CASSEGTGWKSGANVLTF.

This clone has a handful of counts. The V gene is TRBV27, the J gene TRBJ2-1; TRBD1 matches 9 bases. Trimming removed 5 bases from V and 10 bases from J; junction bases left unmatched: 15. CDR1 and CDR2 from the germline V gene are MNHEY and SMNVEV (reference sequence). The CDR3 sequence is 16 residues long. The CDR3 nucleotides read TGTGCCAGCAGTCCGACCCGCGGGACAGGGTTTAGGGAGCAGTTCTTC. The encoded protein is CASSPTRGTGFREQFF.

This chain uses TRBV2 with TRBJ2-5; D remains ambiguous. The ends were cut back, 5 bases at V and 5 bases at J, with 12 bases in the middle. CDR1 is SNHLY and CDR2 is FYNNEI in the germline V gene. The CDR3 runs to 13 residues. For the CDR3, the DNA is TGTGCCAGCAGTCCCAGTCTGCGGGAGACCCAGTACTTC. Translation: CASSPSLRETQYF.

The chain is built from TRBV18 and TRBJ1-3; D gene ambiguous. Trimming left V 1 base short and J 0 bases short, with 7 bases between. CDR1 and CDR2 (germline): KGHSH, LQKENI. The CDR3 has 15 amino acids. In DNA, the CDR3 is TGTGCCAGCTCACCACGTACCAACTCTGGAAACACCATATATTTT. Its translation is CASSPRTNSGNTIYF.

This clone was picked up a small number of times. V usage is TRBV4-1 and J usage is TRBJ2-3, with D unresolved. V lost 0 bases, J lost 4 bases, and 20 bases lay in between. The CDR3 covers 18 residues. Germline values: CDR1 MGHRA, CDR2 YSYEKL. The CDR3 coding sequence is TGCGCCAGCAGCCAAGATCCCGCCGATCATACAAGCGCAGATACGCAGTATTTT. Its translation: CASSQDPADHTSADTQYF.

CDR3 sequence: CAISEGYTDTQYF. In DNA form, the CDR3 reads TGTGCCATCAGTGAGGGCTACACAGATACGCAGTATTTT. The chain is built from TRBV10-3 and TRBJ2-3; D unresolved. Trimming pared 2 bases from V and 2 bases from J, leaving 5 bases between. Per the germline V gene, CDR1 is ENHRY and CDR2 is SYGVKD. The CDR3 runs to 13 residues.

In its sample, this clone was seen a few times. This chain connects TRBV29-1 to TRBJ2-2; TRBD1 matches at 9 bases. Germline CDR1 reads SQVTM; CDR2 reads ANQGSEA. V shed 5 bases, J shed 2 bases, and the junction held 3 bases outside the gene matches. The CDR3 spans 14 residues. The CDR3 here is CSVRDRANTGELFF. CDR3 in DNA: TGCAGCGTTCGGGACAGGGCTAACACCGGGGAGCTGTTTTTT.

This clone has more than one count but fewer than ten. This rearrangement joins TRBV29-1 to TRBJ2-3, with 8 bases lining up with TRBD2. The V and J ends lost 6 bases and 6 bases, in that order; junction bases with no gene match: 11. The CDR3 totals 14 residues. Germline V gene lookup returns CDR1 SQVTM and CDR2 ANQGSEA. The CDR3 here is CSVATSVRGDTQYF. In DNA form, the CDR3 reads TGCAGCGTGGCGACTAGCGTTCGTGGGGATACGCAGTATTTT.

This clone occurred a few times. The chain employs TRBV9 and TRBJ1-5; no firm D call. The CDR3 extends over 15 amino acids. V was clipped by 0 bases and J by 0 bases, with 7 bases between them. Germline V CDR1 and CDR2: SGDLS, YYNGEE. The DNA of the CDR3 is TGTGCCAGCAGCGTAGGCACAGTTAGCAATCAGCCCCAGCATTTT. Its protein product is CASSVGTVSNQPQHF.

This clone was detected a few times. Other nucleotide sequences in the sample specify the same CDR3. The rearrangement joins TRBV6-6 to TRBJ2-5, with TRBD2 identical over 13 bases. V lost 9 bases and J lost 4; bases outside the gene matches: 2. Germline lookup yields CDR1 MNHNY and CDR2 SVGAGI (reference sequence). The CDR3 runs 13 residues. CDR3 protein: CASRLAGGETQYF. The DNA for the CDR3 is TGTGCCAGTAGACTAGCGGGAGGAGAGACCCAGTACTTC.

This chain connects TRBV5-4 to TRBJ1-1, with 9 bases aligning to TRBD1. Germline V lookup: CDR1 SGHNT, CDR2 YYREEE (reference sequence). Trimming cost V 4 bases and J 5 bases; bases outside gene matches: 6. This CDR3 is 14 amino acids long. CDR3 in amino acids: CASSRGQGGTEAFF. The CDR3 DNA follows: TGTGCCAGCAGCCGGGGACAGGGAGGAACTGAAGCTTTCTTT.

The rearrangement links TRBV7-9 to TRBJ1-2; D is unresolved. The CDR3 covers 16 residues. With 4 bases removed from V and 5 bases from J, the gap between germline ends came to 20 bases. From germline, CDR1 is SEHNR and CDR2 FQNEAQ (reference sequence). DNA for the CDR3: TGTGCCAGCAGCTCGGGGAAAGCGTGGGGAGATTATGGCTACACCTTC. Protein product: CASSSGKAWGDYGYTF.

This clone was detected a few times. CDR3 sequence (DNA): TGCAGCGTGGAACGACCAGGGGATGGCTACACCTTC. Translating it yields CSVERPGDGYTF. V gene TRBV29-1 combines with J gene TRBJ1-2, with D perhaps matching TRBD1 (6 bases). The germline V and J ends were trimmed by 6 bases and 6 bases, with 14 bases remaining between them. CDR3 length equals 12 residues. CDR1 and CDR2 from the germline V gene are SQVTM and ANQGSEA.

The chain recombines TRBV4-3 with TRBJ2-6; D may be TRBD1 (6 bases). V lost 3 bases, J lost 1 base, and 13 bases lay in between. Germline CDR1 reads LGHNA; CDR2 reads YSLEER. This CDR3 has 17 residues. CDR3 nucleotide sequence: TGCGCCAGCAGCCAGCATCCCCAGGGGTCTGGGGCCAACGTCCTGACTTTC. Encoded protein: CASSQHPQGSGANVLTF.

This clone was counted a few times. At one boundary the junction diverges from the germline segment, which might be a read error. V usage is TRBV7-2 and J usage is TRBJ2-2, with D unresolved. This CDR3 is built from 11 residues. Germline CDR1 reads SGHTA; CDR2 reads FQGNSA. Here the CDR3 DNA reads TGTGCAAGCATGAGGACGCGGGAGCTGTTTTTT. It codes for CASMRTRELFF.

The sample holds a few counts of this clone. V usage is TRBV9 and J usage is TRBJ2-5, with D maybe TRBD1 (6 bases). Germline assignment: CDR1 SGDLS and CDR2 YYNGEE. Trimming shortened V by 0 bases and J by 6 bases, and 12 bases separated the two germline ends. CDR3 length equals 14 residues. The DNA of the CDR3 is TGTGCCAGCAGCGTAGGTCGGCAGGGGCAGACCCAGTACTTC. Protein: CASSVGRQGQTQYF. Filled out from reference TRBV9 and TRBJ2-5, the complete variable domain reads DSGVTQTPKHLITATGQRVTLRCSPRSGDLSVYWYQQSLDQGLQFLIQYYNGEERAKGNILERFSAQQFPDLHSELNLSSLELGDSALYFCASSVGRQGQTQYFGPGTRLLVL.

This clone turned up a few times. CDR3 loop: CASSISHRATEAFF. CDR3 coding DNA: TGTGCCAGTAGTATCTCACACAGGGCAACTGAAGCTTTCTTT. The chain combines TRBV19 with TRBJ1-1; maybe TRBD1 (6 bases). CDR1 and CDR2 (germline): LNHDA, SQIVND (reference sequence). The V end lost 3 bases, the J end lost 5 bases, and 13 bases lay between the germline ends. CDR3 length equals 14 residues.

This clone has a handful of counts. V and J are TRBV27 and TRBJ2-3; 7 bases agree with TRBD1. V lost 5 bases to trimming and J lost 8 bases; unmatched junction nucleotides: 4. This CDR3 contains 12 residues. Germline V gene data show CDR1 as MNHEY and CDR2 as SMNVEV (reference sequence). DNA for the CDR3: TGTGCCAGCAGTCCGCCAGGGGGTACGCAGTATTTT. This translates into CASSPPGGTQYF.

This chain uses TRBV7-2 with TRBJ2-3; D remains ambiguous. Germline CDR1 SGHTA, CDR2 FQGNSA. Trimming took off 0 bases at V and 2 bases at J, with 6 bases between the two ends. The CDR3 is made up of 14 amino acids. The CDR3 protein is CASSLAHFTDTQYF. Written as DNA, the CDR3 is TGTGCCAGCAGCTTAGCGCACTTCACAGATACGCAGTATTTT.